This T cell receptor beta chain emerged from a study of naive and memory T cell subsets (dated by TCRdb to 2015 to 2018). For the study in its entirety: In the figure summarizing the skin biopsy and whole blood samples, 10 or so blood donors, 7 tuberculin skin test biopsies and 3 saline control biopsies were reported. Skin biopsies were taken from tuberculin skin test sites or from saline-injected control sites and were processed for RNA extraction as described before. PCR2 was typically performed as a SYBR Green qPCR that was stopped at a set threshold, although end-point PCR (around 6 cycles) could be used instead for low-input samples. On the study overall, not on this receptor specifically: The higher numbers of TCRs at tuberculin skin test sites were interpreted as T cell infiltration of a delayed type IV hypersensitivity reaction. TCR sequences were reportedly obtained from both types of skin biopsy, with many more TCRs found at tuberculin skin test sites. The potential sensitivity of the RNA-based method to TCR transcript changes with T cell activation and differentiation was acknowledged. The paper did not give details on skin biopsy collection and RNA processing but referred to earlier studies for those details.

This clonotype was seen ten or more times. It has no known antigen specificity. No much larger clone is present one base from it, and per-base qualities are unavailable. Libraries were built with UMI-ligation and nested PCR. The ligated cDNA was amplified in four rounds of PCR with nested alpha and beta constant region primers together with the SP2 primer. TCR RNA was reverse transcribed with SuperScript IV using alpha and beta constant region primers for the blood and skin samples. Using T4 RNA ligase 1, an oligonucleotide carrying both the Illumina SP2 primer and a UMI was ligated onto the 3' end of the cDNA. The 12-nucleotide UMI was composed of two random hexamers separated by an eight-base spacer, which was included to prevent hairpin formation. TCR alpha and beta chain libraries were processed separately from the second PCR onward, with dual indexing for multiplexing. After pooling, the indexed libraries were analyzed by capillary electrophoresis and sequenced on either an Illumina MiSeq or NextSeq. PhiX DNA at about 5-7% was added to the libraries to raise base diversity and improve cluster recognition. The paper's data handling went like this. Demultiplexor took UMIs from read 2, joined the UMIs to the TCR sequence from read 1, and separated reads according to sample indices. Decombinator identified V and J genes and V-J junctions, assigning each TCR a five-part identifier including V and J deletions. Collapsinator used UMIs to correct sequencing errors and PCR amplification heterogeneity, yielding UMI-based abundance per TCR. CDR3Translator turned identifiers into nucleotide sequence, translated that sequence into amino acids, and pulled out CDR3 regions based on terminal motifs. Error-corrected alpha and beta TCR counts from blood and skin were compared after normalization to input RNA amount. The public reads were run again by TCRdb, first through fastp at Q25 and then through MiXCR, and only productive beta chains were kept. Each CDR3 protein appears once, grouped with its most common genes and DNA. The V and J calls and clone size come from TCRdb's table, not from the authors' own analysis. The sample table holds more than 13,000 distinct CDR3 sequences, of which about 5% were seen once. The ten biggest clones cover less than 9% of the sample.

CDR1 and CDR2 were assigned from the germline V gene as MNHEY and SVGEGT. From cysteine to phenylalanine, the CDR3 is 15 amino acids long. The retained sequence is limited to the CDR3, 45 bases, with the frame set at the first base. The junction carries 11 bases between V and J, which are trimmed by 2 bases and 1 base respectively. The treatment or condition label here, explained by the study, means: skin biopsy from PPD injection site in Mantoux-positive individual. Using 3' ligation of a UMI-containing oligonucleotide to TCR cDNA, the study laid out a robust and sensitive protocol to amplify, sequence and analyze TCRs. In individuals with a positive Mantoux test, tuberculin skin test biopsies were taken from sites that had been injected with PPD. Before reverse transcription, total RNA that had not been cell sorted was treated with RQ1 DNase, with a target input of roughly 1 to 1,100 ng. Skin biopsy and whole blood libraries were made to test pipeline robustness in samples where T cells form a minority population.

This receptor was taken from an adult in good health. This receptor chain uses TRBV6-2 or TRBV6-3 and TRBJ1-1; the D gene cannot be resolved reliably. Sequenced here: skin, sampled from a tuberculin skin test site. The CDR3: CASSYIRVWNTEAFF. The DNA sequence follows: TGTGCCAGCAGTTACATTAGGGTTTGGAACACTGAAGCTTTCTTT.